The clone carrying this TCR beta chain was picked up many times. Regarding time point: persistent/refractory GD, antithyroid drugs over 5 years with positive TRAb. The TCR library was prepared using RNA isolated from PBMCs. This sample is part of a study of regulatory T cells in long-lasting Graves disease. With iRepertoire HTBI primers and Arm-PCR of CDR3 regions, TCR beta libraries were built. Each CDR3 protein is one row after TCRdb ran MiXCR on the multiplex PCR reads. The sample consists of 400,000 to 500,000 distinct CDR3 sequences, roughly a fifth of them appearing once. Germline V gene sequence: CDR1 SNHLY, CDR2 FYNNEI. The CDR3 is 15 residues long. V was trimmed by 2 bases and J by 1 base, leaving 11 bases between them.

The chain joins TRBV2 to TRBJ2-5, with D possibly being TRBD1 (5 bases). Sequencing was performed on peripheral blood mononuclear cells (PBMCs), taken when the disease was refractory, from a patient treated with antithyroid drugs. The TCR comes from a female donor with Graves disease. CDR3 region: CASSEMGQSQETQYF. Here the CDR3 DNA reads TGTGCCAGCAGTGAAATGGGGCAGAGCCAAGAGACCCAGTACTTC.